These 21 T cell receptor beta chains came from one sample sequenced in a study of cytomegalovirus exposure and HLA in healthy donors. Repertoires were generated with immunoSEQ multiplex PCR, while TCRdb's copy carries only in-frame clones and drops some. This table holds under 250,000 clones, around 78% found once. Input material: PBMCs. These receptor sequences come from a woman between 18 and 29 years old in good health and CMV-seronegative.

This CDR3 is CASSYRQGRDTGELFF. CDR3 DNA: TGCGCCAGCAGCTATAGACAGGGTCGCGACACCGGGGAGCTGTTTTTT. The rearrangement links TRBV4-1 to TRBJ2-2, with 7 bases fitting TRBD1. This CDR3 is 16 amino acids long. V shed 5 bases, J shed 3 bases, and the junction held 9 bases outside the gene matches. Germline loops: CDR1 MGHRA, CDR2 YSYEKL.

The gene calls are TRBV5-1 and TRBJ2-3; 7 bases match TRBD1. This CDR3 has 14 amino acids. After removal of 6 bases from V and 8 bases from J, the junction contained 12 bases not matched to a gene. Germline CDR1 and CDR2: SGHRS and YFSETQ. The CDR3 protein is CASTELTGDTTQYF. CDR3 DNA: TGCGCCAGCACTGAGCTCACAGGGGACACTACGCAGTATTTT.

J is TRBJ1-2 and V is TRBV2, with TRBD1 identical over 8 bases. With V trimmed by 4 bases and J by 4 bases, 8 bases remained unmatched. The CDR3 length is 15 residues. The germline CDR1 and CDR2 sequences are SNHLY and FYNNEI. CDR3 nucleotides: TGTGCCAGCAGTGGGCGGACAGGGCTTGTCTATGGCTACACCTTC. Residues: CASSGRTGLVYGYTF.

To note about this clone: The junction does not match germline at one end; this may be a read error. The gene calls are TRBV11-2 and TRBJ1-1; D gene ambiguous. The CDR3 loop spans 14 amino acids. Germline V lookup: CDR1 SGHAT, CDR2 FQNNGV. The CDR3 nucleotides are TGTGCCAGCAGCTTCTTGTCTTGGAACGCTGAAGCTTTCTTT. Translation gives CASSFLSWNAEAFF.

The table lists this clone with a count of one. This rearrangement joins TRBV28 to TRBJ2-1; TRBD2 might be the D (6 bases). Germline assignment: CDR1 MDHEN and CDR2 SYDVKM. The CDR3 is 15 residues long. V shed 1 base and J shed 8 bases, with 15 bases lying between them. CDR3 DNA: TGTGCCAGCAGTTTATCTCCCGGGACTCTAGATGAGCAGTTCTTC. Its protein is CASSLSPGTLDEQFF.

This sequence joins TRBV6-1 and TRBJ2-7; D is possibly TRBD1 (5 bases). Germline V gene sequence: CDR1 MNHNS, CDR2 SASEGT. The CDR3 covers 13 residues. V was trimmed by 5 bases and J by 2 bases, leaving 10 bases between them. The CDR3 loop is CASSTAGTYEQYF. In nucleotides, the CDR3 is TGTGCCAGCAGTACCGCAGGGACCTACGAGCAGTACTTC.

The chain is built from TRBV30 and TRBJ1-2, with TRBD1 matching over 7 bases. V shed 2 bases, J shed 7 bases, and the junction held 7 bases outside the gene matches. This CDR3 contains 13 residues. Germline V gene sequence: CDR1 GTSNPN, CDR2 SVGIG (reference sequence). DNA of the CDR3: TGTGCCTGGAGTCCGAGACAGGGCGGTGGCTACACCTTC. It encodes CAWSPRQGGGYTF.

The chain has TRBV28 and TRBJ1-4; D not resolved. From germline, CDR1 is MDHEN and CDR2 SYDVKM. The CDR3 runs to 14 residues. The V end lost 6 bases, the J end lost 3 bases, and 11 bases lay between the germline ends. The CDR3 nucleotides read TGTGCCAGCAGACCAACGGGGTCTAATGAAAAACTGTTTTTT. Translated: CASRPTGSNEKLFF.

V usage is TRBV5-6 and J usage is TRBJ1-2; no clear D gene. The germline V gene encodes CDR1 SGHDT and CDR2 YYEEEE. The CDR3 runs to 16 residues. Trimming removed 3 bases at V and 1 base at J, with 16 bases between. CDR3 protein: CASSWGGLKVNYGYTF. Here the CDR3 DNA reads TGTGCCAGCAGCTGGGGAGGACTGAAAGTTAACTATGGCTACACCTTC.

This sequence joins TRBV11-2 and TRBJ1-2; 8 bases are a match to TRBD1. V was pared by 0 bases and J by 6 bases, with 6 bases of the junction left unmatched. The CDR3 loop spans 15 amino acids. Germline V gene data show CDR1 as SGHAT and CDR2 as FQNNGV. The CDR3 is CASSLDNRGRDGYTF. The CDR3 nucleotides read TGTGCCAGCAGCTTAGACAACAGGGGGAGAGATGGCTACACCTTC.

The V call is TRBV9, the J call TRBJ2-1; a possible D gene is TRBD2 (6 bases). Between the trimmed V and J ends, which lost 0 bases and 5 bases, there was a span of 12 bases. The CDR3 covers 15 residues. The germline V gene encodes CDR1 SGDLS and CDR2 YYNGEE. The chain's CDR3 is CASSVVGSVNNEQFF. In DNA form, the CDR3 reads TGTGCCAGCAGCGTAGTCGGGAGTGTGAACAATGAGCAGTTCTTC.

This clone came up a few times. The CDR3 is CASSEVTTGQFF. The CDR3 DNA reads TGCGCCAGCAGTGAGGTAACAACAGGGCAGTTCTTC. V usage is TRBV10-2 and J usage is TRBJ2-1; perhaps TRBD1 as D (5 bases). Germline lookup yields CDR1 WSHSY and CDR2 SAAADI. There are 12 residues in the CDR3. Trimming stripped 2 bases from V and 12 bases from J, with 11 bases between.

This rearrangement joins TRBV30 to TRBJ1-4, with a tentative D call TRBD1 (6 bases). Trimming stripped 1 base from V and 12 bases from J, with 21 bases between. CDR1 GTSNPN and CDR2 SVGIG come from the germline V gene (reference sequence). This CDR3 spans 15 amino acids. As DNA, the CDR3 is TGTGCCTGGAGTGAAGCCGGGACACCCCCCGGGGAACTGTTTTTT. Translation: CAWSEAGTPPGELFF.

The gene calls are TRBV6-5 and TRBJ2-1, with unresolved D. V lost 6 bases and J 7 bases, leaving 13 bases between the germline ends. Germline assignment: CDR1 MNHEY and CDR2 SVGAGI. This CDR3 is built from 13 residues. CDR3 amino acids: CASRYPLTNEQFF. CDR3 DNA sequence: TGTGCCAGCAGATACCCCTTAACTAATGAGCAGTTCTTC.

The V and J genes are TRBV19 and TRBJ2-5; 9 nucleotides agree with TRBD1. The CDR3 has 14 amino acids. V lost 5 bases, J lost 2 bases, and 3 bases stayed unmatched. The germline V gene has CDR1 LNHDA and CDR2 SQIVND (reference sequence). The CDR3 sequence: CASSSDRGQETQYF. Written as DNA, the CDR3 is TGTGCCAGTAGTTCCGACAGGGGGCAAGAGACCCAGTACTTC.

This rearrangement joins TRBV15 to TRBJ1-1; D is possibly TRBD1 (6 bases). The CDR3 length is 15 residues. CDR1 LNHNV and CDR2 YYDKDF come from the germline V gene (reference sequence). The V end lost 0 bases, the J end lost 6 bases, and 14 bases lay between the germline ends. CDR3 amino acids: CATSRDRQDAAEAFF. As DNA, the CDR3 is TGTGCCACCAGCAGAGACCGACAGGACGCCGCTGAAGCTTTCTTT.

V and J are TRBV7-3 and TRBJ2-1; D gene unclear. This CDR3 spans 13 amino acids. V was clipped by 0 bases and J by 7 bases, with 7 bases between them. CDR1 and CDR2 (germline): SGHTA, FQGTGA. CDR3 protein: CASSLTDVNEQFF. The CDR3 DNA reads as TGTGCCAGCAGCTTAACCGACGTAAATGAGCAGTTCTTC.

V is TRBV5-1 and J is TRBJ1-2; D is unclear. Per germline, CDR1 SGHRS and CDR2 YFSETQ. The CDR3 consists of 13 residues. Trimming removed 5 bases from V and 1 base from J, with 9 bases in between. DNA for the CDR3: TGCGCCAGCAGGGGCTTAGATAACTATGGCTACACCTTC. The encoded protein is CASRGLDNYGYTF.

The gene calls are TRBV7-9 and TRBJ2-1, with TRBD2 as a possible D gene (5 bases). The CDR3 is made up of 17 amino acids. V was trimmed by 2 bases and J by 0 bases, leaving 14 bases between them. Germline V gene sequence: CDR1 SEHNR, CDR2 FQNEAQ (reference sequence). The CDR3 DNA sequence: TGTGCCAGCAGCTTACAAAGCGGCCTTAGCTCCTACAATGAGCAGTTCTTC. It is translated as CASSLQSGLSSYNEQFF.

This clone was found a few times. In nucleotides, the CDR3 is TGTGCCAGCGATAGGGTGGGCAAGAACACTGAAGCTTTCTTT. Encoded protein: CASDRVGKNTEAFF. J is TRBJ1-1 and V is TRBV9; unclear D gene. The CDR3 loop spans 14 amino acids. V lost 7 bases and J 1 base, leaving 14 bases between the germline ends. Germline loops: CDR1 SGDLS, CDR2 YYNGEE. The full variable domain, with the rest looked up from reference TRBV9 and TRBJ1-1, is DSGVTQTPKHLITATGQRVTLRCSPRSGDLSVYWYQQSLDQGLQFLIQYYNGEERAKGNILERFSAQQFPDLHSELNLSSLELGDSALYFCASDRVGKNTEAFFGQGTRLTVV.

V and J are TRBV27 and TRBJ1-1, with 8 bases matching TRBD1. The J segment lost 3 bases and the V segment lost 8 bases, leaving 8 bases of the junction unmatched. The CDR3 is 14 amino acids. Germline CDR1 reads MNHEY; CDR2 reads SMNVEV (reference sequence). CDR3 sequence reads: CASGEDREDTEAFF. The CDR3, as DNA: TGTGCCAGCGGGGAGGACAGGGAAGACACTGAAGCTTTCTTT.